This TCR beta chain was identified in a study of T-cell reconstitution after alpha-beta-depleted transplantation in children. Study-level findings and limits: Certain patients had high TCRbeta diversity at day 60, and it came from recipient T cells and thymic progenitors that survived. Several hundred graft clones that had expanded were reportedly the source of alpha-beta T cells about two months after transplant.

Unique molecular identifiers featured in how the TCRbeta library was prepared. MiXCR was run by TCRdb on the PCR reads, yielding one entry per CDR3 protein. This table holds about 200,000 distinct CDR3 sequences, roughly 6.5% found once. The CDR3 consists of 19 residues. About this clonotype: What it binds is unknown. This may arise from a read error, as a much more abundant clone is one base away.

The genes are TRBV12-3 or TRBV12-4 and TRBJ2-1; 9 nucleotides match TRBD2. The sample here was PBMCs, taken before TCRalphabeta/CD19-depleted stem cell transplant. This receptor was taken from a girl under three years old with combined immunodeficiency, due to receive a stem cell transplant. The CDR3 sequence: CAISFSTSGRADRDNEQFF. As DNA, the CDR3 is TGTGCCATCAGTTTCAGTACTAGCGGGCGTGCTGATCGCGACAATGAGCAGTTCTTC.